Listed below are T cell receptor beta chains from one sample, sequenced in a study of cytomegalovirus exposure and HLA in healthy donors. The data were produced by immunoSEQ multiplex PCR, yet TCRdb's version contains in-frame clones alone and is incomplete. Of 99,000 or so clones in the sample, more than 65% were seen once. The material sequenced was PBMCs. Receptor source: a man in his forties in good health and CMV-seropositive. Both conserved end residues are trimmed from each CDR3. The order of the fields is V gene, clone size, J gene, CDR3 protein. Rows give clone size only sometimes, using once, few, many, or a class for an expanded clone.

TRBV4-3	once	TRBJ2-3	ASSQGGVGTDTQY
TRBV7-8	-	TRBJ1-1	ASSLVGRGGGLGTEAF
TRBV4-2	once	TRBJ2-2	ASSPTSGRETGELF
TRBV11-2	-	TRBJ1-2	ASSFKYSRANYGYT
TRBV7-2	-	TRBJ1-1	ASSSESTGYVTEAF
TRBV7-3	-	TRBJ2-1	ASSIGFSGIVDEQF
TRBV2	-	TRBJ2-4	ASTFARQGGDSQY
TRBV28	-	TRBJ1-4	ASSLDRVEKLF
TRBV5-6	-	TRBJ1-4	ASSLTGGTNEKLF
TRBV7-8	-	TRBJ2-2	ASSLGGQTGELF
TRBV6-1	-	TRBJ2-7	ASWWGQGGEQY
TRBV25-1	-	TRBJ2-7	ASSERGTSYEQY
TRBV12-5	-	TRBJ1-5	ASGLGSGQYNQPQH
TRBV27	-	TRBJ2-7	ASSLGGGLGEQY
TRBV7-2	few	TRBJ2-5	ASSMGLAPETQY
TRBV6-1	-	TRBJ1-2	ASRAQRLNYGYT
TRBV5-6	-	TRBJ1-1	ASSLAENTEAF
TRBV11-2	-	TRBJ2-7	ASSFSGVGGD
TRBV19	-	TRBJ2-3	ASNEREGPGIDTQY
TRBV2	few	TRBJ1-4	ASSRLDRVF
TRBV7-2	-	TRBJ1-2	ASSPRTATNYGYT
TRBV2	-	TRBJ2-6	ASMADRVSGANGLT
TRBV21-1	-	TRBJ1-2	ASSLPRQGKGYGYT
TRBV2	-	TRBJ1-2	ASSEWTGKNPGYT
TRBV5-4	-	TRBJ2-1	ASTPSTGPYNEQF
TRBV7-9	-	TRBJ1-3	ASIGTAVAGNTIY
TRBV28	-	TRBJ2-6	ASSLGAGQSNVLT
TRBV7-6	-	TRBJ2-1	ASSLSPSGVQNEQF
TRBV7-6	-	TRBJ1-1	ASSLVGRGDTEAF
TRBV5-1	-	TRBJ2-5	ASRRTGAQETQY
TRBV30	-	TRBJ2-3	AWTSGTTDTQY
TRBV4-3	-	TRBJ2-3	ASSQEGLAGVIDTQY
TRBV5-1	-	TRBJ1-1	ASSQSPGGAEAF
TRBV7-9	-	TRBJ2-3	ASSLGSTSVTSTDTQY
TRBV6-6	-	TRBJ2-2	ASSSGMYTGELF
TRBV7-2	-	TRBJ1-6	ASSPRKLPLH
TRBV10-3	once	TRBJ2-7	AILGTATYEQY
TRBV30	-	TRBJ1-5	AWSVGGAVNQPQH